This TCR beta chain was found in a study of blood T cell repertoires in COVID-19. Here immunoSEQ multiplex PCR was the method, and the copy in TCRdb shows in-frame clones only, minus some. The sample consists of approximately 150,000 clones, 80% to 90% of them appearing once. Cohorts were assigned according to the clinical history that participants reported. Recovered participants had two consecutive negative NP/OP PCR tests, healthcare professional clearance, or symptom resolution. The CDR3 has 15 residues. The germline gives CDR1 MNHEY, CDR2 SMNVEV (reference sequence). V lost 2 bases, J lost 5 bases, and 16 bases lay in between.

The sample taken for sequencing was PBMCs or T cells enriched from blood (not recorded which). The chain couples TRBV27 to TRBJ2-7, with D possibly matching TRBD2 (5 bases). This clonotype was sampled from a man aged 60 to 69 who had recovered from COVID-19. The CDR3 region has the DNA TGTGCCAGCAGTTTAACGGGGATGGCCCGCCACGAGCAGTACTTC. Protein sequence: CASSLTGMARHEQYF.